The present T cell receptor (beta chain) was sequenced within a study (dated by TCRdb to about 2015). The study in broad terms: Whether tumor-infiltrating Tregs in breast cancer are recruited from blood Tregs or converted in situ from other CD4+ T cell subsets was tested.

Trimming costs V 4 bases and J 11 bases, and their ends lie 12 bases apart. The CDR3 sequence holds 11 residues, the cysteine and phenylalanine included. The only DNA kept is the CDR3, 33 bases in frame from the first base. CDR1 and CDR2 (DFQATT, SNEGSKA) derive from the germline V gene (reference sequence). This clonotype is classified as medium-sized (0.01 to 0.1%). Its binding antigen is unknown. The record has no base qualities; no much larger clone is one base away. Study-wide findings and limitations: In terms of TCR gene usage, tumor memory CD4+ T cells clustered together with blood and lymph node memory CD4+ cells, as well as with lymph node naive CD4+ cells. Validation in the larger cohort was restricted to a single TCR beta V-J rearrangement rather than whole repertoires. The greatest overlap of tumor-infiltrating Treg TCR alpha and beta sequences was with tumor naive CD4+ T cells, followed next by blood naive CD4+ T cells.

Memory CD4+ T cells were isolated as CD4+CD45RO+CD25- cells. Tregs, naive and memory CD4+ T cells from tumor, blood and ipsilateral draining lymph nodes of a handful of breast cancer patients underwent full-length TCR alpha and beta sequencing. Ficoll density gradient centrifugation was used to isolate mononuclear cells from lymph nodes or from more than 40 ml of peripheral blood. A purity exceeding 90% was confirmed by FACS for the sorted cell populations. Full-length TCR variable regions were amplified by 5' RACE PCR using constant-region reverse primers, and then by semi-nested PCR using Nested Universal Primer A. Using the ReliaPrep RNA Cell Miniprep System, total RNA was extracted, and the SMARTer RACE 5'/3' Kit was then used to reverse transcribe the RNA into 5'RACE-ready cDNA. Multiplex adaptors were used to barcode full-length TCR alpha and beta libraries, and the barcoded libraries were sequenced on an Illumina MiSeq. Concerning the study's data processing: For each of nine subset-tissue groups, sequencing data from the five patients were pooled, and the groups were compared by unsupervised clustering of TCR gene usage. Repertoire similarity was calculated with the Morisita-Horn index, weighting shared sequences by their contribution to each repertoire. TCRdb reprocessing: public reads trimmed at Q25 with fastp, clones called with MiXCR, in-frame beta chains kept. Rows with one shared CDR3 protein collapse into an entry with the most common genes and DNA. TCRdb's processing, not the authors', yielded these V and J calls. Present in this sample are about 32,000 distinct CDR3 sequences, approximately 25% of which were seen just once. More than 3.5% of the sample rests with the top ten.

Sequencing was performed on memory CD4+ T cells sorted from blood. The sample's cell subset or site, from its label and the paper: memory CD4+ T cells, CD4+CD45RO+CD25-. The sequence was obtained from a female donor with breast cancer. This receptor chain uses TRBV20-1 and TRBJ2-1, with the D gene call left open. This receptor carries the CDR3 CSATDTPQQFF. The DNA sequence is TGCAGTGCTACCGACACGCCTCAGCAGTTCTTC.